These 25 T cell receptor beta chains originate from one sample sequenced in a study of human T cells and chemical hapten exposure. TCRdb reprocessed the RACE reads with MiXCR, giving one entry per CDR3 protein. In the table there are 180,000 or so distinct CDR3 sequences, almost 30% of which are singletons. Time point of the sample: pre-sensitization, week 0. Treatment meaning: therapeutic diphenylcyclopropenone sensitization with weekly scalp DPC. Material: whole blood, obtained in connection with sensitization to the hapten diphenylcyclopropenone (DPC). Every receptor here comes from a woman aged 30 to 39 with alopecia areata. Some clones in this sample may be carry-over from other donors' samples.

This clonotype appeared many times. The rearrangement uses TRBV7-9 and TRBJ1-2; 8 positions match TRBD1. CDR3 length equals 14 residues. J lost 6 bases, V lost 11 bases, and 14 bases had no gene match. Per the germline V gene, CDR1 is SEHNR and CDR2 is FQNEAQ (reference sequence). In DNA, the CDR3 is TGTGCCGTAAAGACAGGGGTTCACAGGGATGGCTACACCTTC. Translation: CAVKTGVHRDGYTF. The whole variable domain, remainder taken from reference TRBV7-9 and TRBJ1-2, is DTGVSQNPRHKITKRGQNVTFRCDPISEHNRLYWYRQTLGQGPEFLTYFQNEAQLEKSRLLSDRFSAERPKGSFSTLEIQRTEQGDSAMYLCAVKTGVHRDGYTFGSGTRLTVV.

This clonotype was seen only a few times. The CDR3 sequence is CASSVGSTGGDEKLFF. As DNA, the CDR3 is TGTGCCAGCAGCGTGGGATCTACGGGGGGCGATGAAAAACTGTTTTTT. The chain has TRBV9 and TRBJ1-4; tentative D call: TRBD1 (6 bases). CDR1 and CDR2 from the germline V gene are SGDLS and YYNGEE. The CDR3 totals 16 residues. V was shortened by 2 bases and J by 6 bases, with 17 bases between the two germline ends.

The chain links TRBV9 to TRBJ1-4; D ambiguous. The V end lost 3 bases, the J end lost 4 bases, and 16 bases lay between the germline ends. The CDR3 sequence is 16 residues long. Germline V lookup: CDR1 SGDLS, CDR2 YYNGEE. This CDR3 reads CASSGGRVSSNEKLFF. The CDR3 DNA follows: TGTGCCAGCAGCGGTGGGAGGGTTTCGAGTAATGAAAAACTGTTTTTT.

The rearrangement uses TRBV9 and TRBJ1-1, with D hard to call. There are 13 residues in the CDR3. The V gene lost 4 bases and the J gene lost 7 bases, with 14 bases spanning the gap. Germline CDR1 reads SGDLS; CDR2 reads YYNGEE. The CDR3 is CASSSRFEGEAFF. The CDR3 region has the DNA TGTGCCAGCAGCTCCCGGTTCGAGGGTGAAGCTTTCTTT.

The gene calls are TRBV7-6 and TRBJ1-4; D perhaps matches TRBD1 (5 bases). The CDR3 totals 16 residues. Germline-derived CDR1 and CDR2 are SGHVS and FNYEAQ. The V gene lost 3 bases and the J gene lost 0 bases, with 11 bases spanning the gap. CDR3 sequence: CASSFFGGSTNEKLFF. The CDR3 DNA is TGTGCCAGCAGCTTCTTTGGGGGGTCAACTAATGAAAAACTGTTTTTT. The variable domain in full, with the rest retrieved from reference TRBV7-6 and TRBJ1-4, is GAGVSQSPRYKVTKRGQDVALRCDPISGHVSLYWYRQALGQGPEFLTYFNYEAQQDKSGLPNDRFSAERPEGSISTLTIQRTEQRDSAMYRCASSFFGGSTNEKLFFGSGTQLSVL.

The chain has TRBV11-2 and TRBJ2-1, with D unresolved. This CDR3 region has 11 residues. Germline V lookup: CDR1 SGHAT, CDR2 FQNNGV. V gave up 4 bases and J gave up 13 bases, with 11 bases separating them. The CDR3 sequence is CASSSGGLQFF. DNA for the CDR3: TGTGCCAGCAGCTCGGGCGGCCTCCAGTTCTTC.

In this sample, this clonotype turned up a few times. The chain is built from TRBV28 and TRBJ1-2; no firm D call. V lost 8 bases, J lost 4 bases, and 17 bases lay in between. There are 14 residues in the CDR3. Germline CDR1 and CDR2: MDHEN and SYDVKM. The CDR3 spells CASHPGSLLYGYTF. CDR3 sequence (DNA): TGTGCCAGCCACCCGGGGAGCCTCCTCTATGGCTACACCTTC.

The chain employs TRBV19 and TRBJ2-1; 9 nucleotides align to TRBD1. V lost 3 bases and J lost 0; bases outside the gene matches: 3. Germline loops: CDR1 LNHDA, CDR2 SQIVND (reference sequence). This CDR3 has 16 amino acids. The CDR3 sequence: CASSIGQGSSYNEQFF. The CDR3 bases are TGTGCCAGTAGTATCGGACAGGGGAGCTCCTACAATGAGCAGTTCTTC.

This clonotype appeared a single time. The chain recombines TRBV29-1 with TRBJ2-3, with TRBD2 matching over 9 bases. Germline CDR1 SQVTM, CDR2 ANQGSEA. V lost 5 bases, J lost 4 bases, and 7 bases stayed unmatched. The CDR3 has 14 residues. CDR3 sequence reads: CSVPREGRADTQYF. CDR3 coding DNA: TGCAGCGTTCCGCGGGAGGGCAGGGCAGATACGCAGTATTTT.

This chain joins TRBV20-1 and TRBJ2-3, with no clear D. V was pared by 0 bases and J by 9 bases, with 10 bases between. Germline V gene data show CDR1 as DFQATT and CDR2 as SNEGSKA (reference sequence). The CDR3 totals 12 residues. The CDR3 DNA sequence: TGCAGTGCTAGAGAGGGGTCTGCAACGCAGTATTTT. Protein: CSAREGSATQYF.

V gene TRBV6-2 or TRBV6-3 combines with J gene TRBJ2-7, with 8 bases that match TRBD2. CDR1 and CDR2 from the germline V gene are MNHEY and SVGEGT. Unmatched junction bases numbered 8, after V lost 5 bases and J lost 5 bases. CDR3 length equals 14 residues. DNA for the CDR3: TGTGCCAGCAGTCTCAGCGGGAGAAGCCACGAGCAGTACTTC. Its protein is CASSLSGRSHEQYF.

The chain employs TRBV28 and TRBJ2-6; the D gene could be TRBD1 or TRBD2 (6 bases each). The germline V gene has CDR1 MDHEN and CDR2 SYDVKM. V was pared by 8 bases and J by 2 bases, with 16 bases between. The CDR3 is 16 residues long. The CDR3 bases are TGTGCCAGCTCCCCCGGGGGCTTCCCTGGGGCCAACGTCCTGACTTTC. This sequence encodes CASSPGGFPGANVLTF.

This clonotype was seen once. The V and J genes are TRBV29-1 and TRBJ1-1, with 7 bases aligning to TRBD1. Germline CDR1 SQVTM, CDR2 ANQGSEA. The length of the CDR3 is 12 residues. After removal of 4 bases from V and 3 bases from J, the junction contained 2 bases not matched to a gene. The CDR3 region is CSVVQGDTEAFF. Here the CDR3 DNA reads TGCAGCGTTGTTCAGGGGGACACTGAAGCTTTCTTT.

The CDR3 DNA reads TGTGCCAGCAGTGGGACACCCCGTCACGGTTCACCCCTCCACTTT. It encodes CASSGTPRHGSPLHF. The V and J genes are TRBV5-8 and TRBJ1-6, with D possibly TRBD1 on 6 matching bases. CDR1 and CDR2 (germline): SGHTS, YDEGEE. This CDR3 is built from 15 residues. The germline V and J ends were trimmed by 5 bases and 9 bases, with 18 bases remaining between them.

This chain uses TRBV4-3 with TRBJ2-1; 11 bases agree with TRBD2. CDR1 is LGHNA, CDR2 YSLEER, per germline. The CDR3 extends over 15 amino acids. V dropped 0 bases and J dropped 10; count of bases not matched to a gene: 5. The CDR3 nucleotides read TGCGCCAGCAGCCAAGATGGGACTAGCGGCCAGGAGCAGTTCTTC. It yields the protein CASSQDGTSGQEQFF.

This clonotype has just a few counts. This chain joins TRBV27 and TRBJ2-6, with D perhaps being TRBD1 or TRBD2 (5 bases each). CDR3 size: 14 residues. Germline loops: CDR1 MNHEY, CDR2 SMNVEV (reference sequence). V lost 6 bases, J lost 8 bases, and 14 bases lay in between. CDR3 DNA sequence: TGTGCCAGCAGCTTTTTTGGGGGAACCAACGTCCTGACTTTC. It specifies CASSFFGGTNVLTF.

The V call is TRBV27, the J call TRBJ1-5; the D is unclear. V gave up 3 bases and J gave up 1 base, with 7 bases separating them. The length of the CDR3 is 14 residues. Germline assignment: CDR1 MNHEY and CDR2 SMNVEV (reference sequence). The CDR3 region has the DNA TGTGCCAGCAGTTTCGAAGGAAGCAATCAGCCCCAGCATTTT. Amino acids: CASSFEGSNQPQHF.

The chain carries TRBV24-1 and TRBJ1-5, with a weak D call TRBD1 (5 bases). The CDR3 is made up of 14 amino acids. Trimming removed 4 bases at V and 4 bases at J, with 10 bases between. Germline V gives CDR1 KGHDR, CDR2 SFDVKD. CDR3 in DNA: TGTGCCACCAGTGAGCGGGGGAGGAATCAGCCCCAGCATTTT. As protein: CATSERGRNQPQHF.

This clonotype was picked up many times. The chain recombines TRBV3-1 with TRBJ1-5, with D hard to call. The CDR3 extends over 13 amino acids. Germline V gives CDR1 LGHDT, CDR2 YNNKEL (reference sequence). The germline V and J ends were trimmed by 4 bases and 0 bases, with 4 bases remaining between them. CDR3 DNA: TGTGCCAGCAGCCCGTATAGCAATCAGCCCCAGCATTTT. Translation gives CASSPYSNQPQHF.

This rearrangement joins TRBV3-1 to TRBJ2-2, with a weak D call TRBD1 (5 bases). Per the germline V gene, CDR1 is LGHDT and CDR2 is YNNKEL (reference sequence). The CDR3 spans 16 residues. The V end lost 3 bases, the J end lost 0 bases, and 11 bases lay between the germline ends. Written as DNA, the CDR3 is TGTGCCAGCAGCCAGCTAGACAGTCCGAACACCGGGGAGCTGTTTTTT. Translation gives CASSQLDSPNTGELFF.

The chain employs TRBV6-2 or TRBV6-3 and TRBJ2-2; perhaps TRBD1 as D (5 bases). The CDR3 has 12 amino acids. Trimming stripped 5 bases from V and 4 bases from J, with 5 bases between. Germline V gene data show CDR1 as MNHEY and CDR2 as SVGEGT. CDR3 in amino acids: CASSQGTGELFF. For the CDR3, the DNA is TGTGCCAGCAGTCAGGGCACCGGGGAGCTGTTTTTT.

In its sample, this clonotype was seen a few times. The J gene is TRBJ2-1, the V gene TRBV3-1, with no clear D. The CDR3 sequence is 12 residues long. V was trimmed by 4 bases and J by 5 bases, leaving 6 bases between them. CDR1 LGHDT and CDR2 YNNKEL come from the germline V gene (reference sequence). The CDR3 sequence: CASSPKDNEQFF. The CDR3 nucleotides read TGTGCCAGCAGCCCCAAGGACAATGAGCAGTTCTTC.

This clonotype was counted only a few times. J is TRBJ2-1 and V is TRBV5-1; 9 bases match TRBD1. The CDR3 sequence is 17 residues long. After removal of 0 bases from V and 2 bases from J, the junction contained 6 bases not matched to a gene. Germline V lookup: CDR1 SGHRS, CDR2 YFSETQ. The CDR3 reads CASSLGGGTGPYNEQFF. The CDR3 nucleotides read TGCGCCAGCAGCTTGGGAGGGGGGACAGGGCCCTACAATGAGCAGTTCTTC. The full variable domain, rest sourced from reference TRBV5-1 and TRBJ2-1, is KAGVTQTPRYLIKTRGQQVTLSCSPISGHRSVSWYQQTPGQGLQFLFEYFSETQRNKGNFPGRFSGRQFSNSRSEMNVSTLELGDSALYLCASSLGGGTGPYNEQFFGPGTRLTVL.

The J gene is TRBJ2-3, the V gene TRBV29-1; D tentatively fits TRBD1 or TRBD2 (5 bases each). Trimming took off 2 bases at V and 2 bases at J, with 17 bases between the two ends. The germline CDR1 and CDR2 sequences are SQVTM and ANQGSEA. The CDR3 loop spans 16 amino acids. CDR3 region: CSVESTQGAHTDTQYF. As DNA, the CDR3 is TGCAGCGTTGAATCTACCCAGGGAGCACACACAGATACGCAGTATTTT.

This clonotype has a single count. The genes are TRBV27 and TRBJ2-1; 7 nucleotides match TRBD2. Germline CDR1 is MNHEY and CDR2 is SMNVEV (reference sequence). This CDR3 is built from 16 residues. V was clipped by 6 bases and J by 2 bases; unmatched bases: 10. The CDR3 loop reads CASRIAGLGTYNEQFF. CDR3 sequence (DNA): TGTGCCAGCAGGATAGCGGGCCTTGGGACCTACAATGAGCAGTTCTTC.